The subject of this entry is one T cell receptor (beta chain). These data belong to a study of blood T cell repertoires in COVID-19. About the study: Sites in the United States, Italy and Spain provided acute and convalescent COVID-19 samples. PBMCs, B-cell-depleted T cells, or T cells provided the cDNA or gDNA that made up the material.

The assay was immunoSEQ multiplex PCR, and TCRdb's table has in-frame clones only and misses some. The sample includes some 260,000 clones, 60% to 75% of them seen just once. The TCR originated in a woman aged 80 or older with acute or convalescent COVID-19. The sequenced sample consisted of peripheral blood.

The DNA of the CDR3 is TGCGCCAGCAGCCAGCAGACAGGGGGCTACGAGCAGTACTTC. Protein product: CASSQQTGGYEQYF. This chain joins TRBV4-1 and TRBJ2-7; 9 nucleotides match TRBD1. The germline V gene has CDR1 MGHRA and CDR2 YSYEKL. J lost 3 bases, V lost 3 bases, and 3 bases had no gene match. CDR3 length: 14 residues.